This T cell receptor (beta chain) originates from a study of long-term antiretroviral therapy in people with HIV. The CDR3 runs 13 residues. Germline V gene lookup returns CDR1 GTSNPN and CDR2 SVGIG (reference sequence). Between the trimmed V and J ends, which lost 5 bases and 2 bases, there was a span of 11 bases. Sequencing used immunoSEQ v3.0 at survey level. The repertoire was sequenced with immunoSEQ multiplex PCR; TCRdb's copy has only in-frame clones and lacks some. The sample holds about 21,000 clones, around 87% seen once. Each specimen consisted of about 0.85-10 million cryopreserved PBMC prior to extraction of DNA.

The rearrangement links TRBV30 to TRBJ2-3, with unresolved D. The starting material was unsorted PBMCs, obtained 0.2 years before starting antiretroviral therapy. The sequence was collected from a man between 18 and 29 years old with HIV. CDR3 coding DNA: TGTGCCTGGGACTTCGAATACACAGATACGCAGTATTTT. This sequence encodes CAWDFEYTDTQYF.